The entry below describes one T cell receptor (beta chain). Its antigen has not been determined. Per-base qualities were not stored, and no clone one base away is much larger. Library generation was performed with PCR. The sequencer was an Illumina HiSeq 2500. To reduce PCR and sequencing biases, unique molecular identifiers were built into the TCR beta cDNA libraries. Per 1 to 10 million input T cells, some 500,000 cDNA molecules were obtained, such that each molecule approximated one T cell. The patient libraries were prepared and sequenced using the same protocol as the earlier healthy control dataset. Within a given batch, samples were prepared together, multiplexed and sequenced on the same HiSeq lane. Turning to the authors' computational methods: MIGEC was used to process the raw barcoded reads, and molecular identifier groups with only a single read were discarded before consensus assembly and CDR3 extraction. VDJtools was used for post-analysis of the clonotype tables, with diversity normalized by down-sampling every dataset to the smallest sample size. Repertoire overlap clustering matched CDR3 amino acid but not nucleotide sequences to correct batch-related cross-sample contamination. TCRdb's own reprocessing of the public reads used fastp at Q25 and MiXCR and kept productive beta chains. Merged by CDR3 protein, the rows form single entries marked with the most common genes and DNA. The V and J calls here are based on TCRdb, not the publication. Counted in this sample were hundreds of thousands of distinct CDR3 sequences; roughly 27% of them appeared once. About 0.5% of the sample belongs to the ten largest clones.

To demonstrate the VDJtools post-analysis software, TCR beta repertoires were profiled from the peripheral blood of roughly 14 young patients with multiple sclerosis. The multiple sclerosis patients were children and adolescents between roughly 6 and 15 years of age. The sample is drawn from a study of post-analysis software for immune sequencing data (dated by TCRdb to about 2015). In terms of the full investigation: Recorded disease courses included relapsing-remitting, secondary progressive and progressive-relapsing multiple sclerosis, with some patients lacking subtype annotation. The multiple sclerosis patient repertoires were compared with 10 to 12 previously published healthy control repertoires from donors aged about 6 to 26 years. A subset of samples was prepared in parallel using single-end sample barcoding, then pooled and co-amplified after Illumina adapter ligation. Results the study describes overall, beyond this receptor: Strong co-clustering of samples prepared in the same batch was shown by direct clustering with F measure, prompting a batch-effect correction. Patients showed significantly higher frequencies than controls for 4 or 5 TRBV segments, among them TRBV5-6, TRBV5-1 and TRBV20-1. Multiple sclerosis patients had significantly lower normalized Chao1 diversity than controls, a result that suggests substantial peripheral T-cell clonal expansion. The control group was slightly older than the multiple sclerosis patient group.

Counted from cysteine to phenylalanine, this CDR3 has 14 amino acids. Just the 42-base CDR3 DNA is kept, in frame starting at base 1. A distance of 9 bases separates the germline ends of V and J, which lose 3 bases and 3 bases respectively. The germline V gene (reference sequence) supplies CDR1 LGHDT and CDR2 YNNKEL. This receptor was taken from a girl under 18 with multiple sclerosis. Sequencing was carried out using blood. The sequence is built from TRBV3-1 and TRBJ1-5; no D segment can be confidently identified. The CDR3 reads as follows: CASSQTEYNQPQHF. The DNA reads as follows: TGTGCCAGCAGCCAGACGGAGTACAATCAGCCCCAGCATTTT.